This note documents a single T cell receptor beta chain sequence. Its antigen is not yet known. Base qualities are not at hand, and no much larger clone is one base apart. The immunoSEQ Assay, a bias-controlled multiplex PCR, was used to amplify TCRbeta CDR3 regions from genomic DNA. Per the authors' processing: The number of nucleated cells in each sample was estimated from the amplification of reference gene primers within the assay. To quantify the absolute abundance of each unique TCRbeta CDR3 rearrangement, sequence reads were collapsed and filtered. For each sample, productive Simpson clonality was calculated by taking the square root of Simpson's diversity index across productive rearrangements. TCRdb holds this immuneACCESS table with in-frame rearrangements only. Some clones are missing; in checked studies, unresolved V genes explain under half, and the rest has no known cause. V, J and clone size derive from that table, while D and trimming were established from the DNA sequence. In this sample the table shows 70,000 to 90,000 clones, about 88% of which occur a single time. Of the sample, approximately 6.3% is held by the ten largest clones.

At one collaborating source in Seattle, patients were enrolled during active infection and were followed longitudinally through the course of disease. Whole blood was collected in K2EDTA tubes by collaborating institutions according to the institutions' own protocols. Collaborator samples were shipped for TCRbeta analysis as frozen whole blood, isolated PBMCs, or DNA extracted from either sample type. The data belong to a study of blood T cell repertoires in COVID-19 (dated by TCRdb to 2018 to 2020). Context from the whole study: Samples covering the acute and convalescent phases of COVID-19 were provided by collaborators in the United States, Italy and Spain. The dataset comprised deeply sampled blood TCRbeta repertoires from subjects exposed to, actively infected with, or recovered from COVID-19. The material from the prospective study consisted of cDNA or gDNA derived from T cells, B-cell-depleted T cells, or PBMCs. A freely available public database, intended as a resource for researchers studying the immune response to SARS-CoV-2, is where the repertoires were released. The sample metadata nearly always contained a de-identified subject ID, COVID-19 status, age in years and sex. Samples came from the ongoing ImmuneRACE study (first 160 participants) plus 1,254 subjects from 6 global collaborators. HLA class I and class II types, where available, came from metadata supplied by the sample provider rather than from assay-based typing. What the study reported, not specific to this receptor: How much clinical and demographic metadata was included differed by source and by participant, and the metadata was provided uncurated.

The CDR3 has 17 amino acids, counting the end cysteine and phenylalanine. The CDR3 DNA has 51 bases and is translated from base 1. Trimming takes 4 bases off V and 3 bases off J; junction bases not matched to a gene: 10. Via the germline V gene, CDR1 is SGHTA and CDR2 FQGNSA. The sample comprised peripheral blood. The receptor was isolated from a man older than 75 with COVID-19, enrolled during active disease. The rearranged chain carries TRBV7-2 and TRBJ1-2; the central 11 bases match TRBD1. CDR3 sequence: CASSSSPDRGRDYGYTF. The DNA reads TGTGCCAGCAGCTCATCGCCGGACAGGGGGCGCGACTATGGCTACACCTTC.